The clone carrying this TCR beta chain was found many times. These data are taken from a study of T-cell reconstitution after alpha-beta-depleted transplantation in children. Trimming left V 4 bases short and J 3 bases short, with 15 bases between. Per germline, CDR1 SGHTA and CDR2 FQGNSA. This CDR3 is 15 amino acids long. TCRbeta library construction was performed incorporating unique molecular identifiers. TCRdb re-derived calls from the PCR reads in MiXCR, one entry per CDR3 protein. The table has roughly 590,000 distinct CDR3 sequences, 16% seen once. The clonotype was recovered from a human donor who donated a stem cell graft to a child with acute myeloid leukemia. The material was PBMCs from the stem cell graft donor, obtained from the stem cell graft. V usage is TRBV7-2 and J usage is TRBJ1-2, with D perhaps TRBD1 (5 bases). CDR3 DNA: TGTGCCAGCAGCTCCCGACAGTGGAGTCACTATGGCTACACCTTC. It yields the protein CASSSRQWSHYGYTF.